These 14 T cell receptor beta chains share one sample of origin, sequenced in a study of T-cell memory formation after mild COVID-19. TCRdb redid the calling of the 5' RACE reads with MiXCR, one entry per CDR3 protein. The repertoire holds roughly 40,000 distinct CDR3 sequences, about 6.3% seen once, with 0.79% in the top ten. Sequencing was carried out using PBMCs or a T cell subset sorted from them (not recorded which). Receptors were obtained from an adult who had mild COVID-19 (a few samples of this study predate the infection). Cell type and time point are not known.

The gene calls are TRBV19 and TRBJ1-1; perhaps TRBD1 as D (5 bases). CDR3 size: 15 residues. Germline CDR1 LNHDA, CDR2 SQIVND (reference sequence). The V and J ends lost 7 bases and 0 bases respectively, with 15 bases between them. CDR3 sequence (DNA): TGTGCCAGTACCCCCGCCGGGGGGATGAACACTGAAGCTTTCTTT. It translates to CASTPAGGMNTEAFF.

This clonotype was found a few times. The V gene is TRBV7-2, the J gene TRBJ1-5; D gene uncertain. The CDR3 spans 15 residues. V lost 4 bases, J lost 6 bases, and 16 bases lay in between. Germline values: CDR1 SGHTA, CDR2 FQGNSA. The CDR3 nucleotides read TGTGCCAGCAGCTCTCAAATAGCAGGCGGTCAGCCCCAGCATTTT. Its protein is CASSSQIAGGQPQHF. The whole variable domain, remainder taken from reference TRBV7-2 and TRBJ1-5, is GAGVSQSPSNKVTEKGKDVELRCDPISGHTALYWYRQSLGQGLEFLIYFQGNSAPDKSGLPSDRFSAERTGGSVSTLTIQRTQQEDSAVYLCASSSQIAGGQPQHFGDGTRLSIL.

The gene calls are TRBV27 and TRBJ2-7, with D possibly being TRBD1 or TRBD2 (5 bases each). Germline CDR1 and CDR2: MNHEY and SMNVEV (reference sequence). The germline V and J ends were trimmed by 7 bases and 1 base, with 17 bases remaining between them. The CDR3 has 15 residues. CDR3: CASTGPGPLSYEQYF. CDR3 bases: TGTGCCAGCACCGGACCGGGACCCCTATCCTACGAGCAGTACTTC.

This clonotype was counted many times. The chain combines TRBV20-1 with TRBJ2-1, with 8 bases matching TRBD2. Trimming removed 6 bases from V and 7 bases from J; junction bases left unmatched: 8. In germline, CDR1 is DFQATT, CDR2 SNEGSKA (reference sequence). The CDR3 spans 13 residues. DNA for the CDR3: TGCAGTGCCCCGGTAGCGGGATTGAATGAGCAGTTCTTC. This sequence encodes CSAPVAGLNEQFF.

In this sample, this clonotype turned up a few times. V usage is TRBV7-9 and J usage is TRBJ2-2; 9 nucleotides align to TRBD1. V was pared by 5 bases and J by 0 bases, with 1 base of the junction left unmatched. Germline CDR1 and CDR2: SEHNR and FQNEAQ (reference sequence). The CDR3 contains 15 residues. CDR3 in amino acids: CASSRTGANTGELFF. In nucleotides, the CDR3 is TGTGCCAGCAGCCGGACAGGGGCGAACACCGGGGAGCTGTTTTTT.

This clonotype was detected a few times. In nucleotides, the CDR3 is TGTGCCAGCAGGAGGGGGGGGCATGGCTACACCTTC. Translated: CASRRGGHGYTF. The chain recombines TRBV12-3 or TRBV12-4 with TRBJ1-2, with D maybe TRBD1 (6 bases). The CDR3 contains 12 residues. Trimming removed 6 bases from V and 6 bases from J, with 11 bases in between.

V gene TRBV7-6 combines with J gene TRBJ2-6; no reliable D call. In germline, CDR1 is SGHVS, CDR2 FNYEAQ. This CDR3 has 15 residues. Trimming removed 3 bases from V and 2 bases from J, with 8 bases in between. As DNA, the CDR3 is TGTGCCAGCAGCTTCGGCAGTGCTGGGGCCAACGTCCTGACTTTC. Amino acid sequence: CASSFGSAGANVLTF.

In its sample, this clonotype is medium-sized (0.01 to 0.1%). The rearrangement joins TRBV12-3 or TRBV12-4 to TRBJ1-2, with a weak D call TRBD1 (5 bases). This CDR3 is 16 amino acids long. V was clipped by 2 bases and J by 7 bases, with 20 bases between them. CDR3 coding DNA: TGTGCCAGCAGTTTATGGCAGGACACCCCAAGTAGTGGCTACACCTTC. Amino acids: CASSLWQDTPSSGYTF.

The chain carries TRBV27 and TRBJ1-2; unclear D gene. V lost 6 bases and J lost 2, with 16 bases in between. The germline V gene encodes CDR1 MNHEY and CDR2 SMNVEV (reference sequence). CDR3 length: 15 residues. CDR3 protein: CASRDDASANYGYTF. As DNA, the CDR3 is TGTGCCAGCAGGGATGACGCGTCGGCCAACTATGGCTACACCTTC.

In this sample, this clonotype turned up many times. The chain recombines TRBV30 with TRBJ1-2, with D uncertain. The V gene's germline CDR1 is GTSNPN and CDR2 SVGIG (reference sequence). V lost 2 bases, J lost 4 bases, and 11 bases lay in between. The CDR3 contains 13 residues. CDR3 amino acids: CAWSLTEAYGYTF. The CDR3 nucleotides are TGTGCCTGGAGTCTTACGGAAGCCTATGGCTACACCTTC.

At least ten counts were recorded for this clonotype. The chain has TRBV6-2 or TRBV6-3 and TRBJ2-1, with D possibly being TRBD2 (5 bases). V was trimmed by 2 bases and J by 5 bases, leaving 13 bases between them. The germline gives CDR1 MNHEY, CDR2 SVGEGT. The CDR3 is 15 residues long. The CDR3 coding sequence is TGTGCCAGCAGTTACGGACTTTCCCCTAACAATGAGCAGTTCTTC. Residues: CASSYGLSPNNEQFF.

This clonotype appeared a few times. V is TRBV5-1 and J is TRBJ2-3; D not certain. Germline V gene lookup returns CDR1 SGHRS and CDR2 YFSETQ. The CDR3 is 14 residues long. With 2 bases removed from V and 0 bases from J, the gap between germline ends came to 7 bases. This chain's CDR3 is CASSLIRSTDTQYF. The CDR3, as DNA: TGCGCCAGCAGCTTAATACGTAGCACAGATACGCAGTATTTT.

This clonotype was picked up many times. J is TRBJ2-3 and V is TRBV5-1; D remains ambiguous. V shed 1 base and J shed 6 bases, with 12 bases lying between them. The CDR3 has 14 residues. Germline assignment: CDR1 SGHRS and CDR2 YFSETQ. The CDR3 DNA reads TGCGCCAGCAGCTTGAGCCAGGCTGGCGATACGCAGTATTTT. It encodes CASSLSQAGDTQYF.

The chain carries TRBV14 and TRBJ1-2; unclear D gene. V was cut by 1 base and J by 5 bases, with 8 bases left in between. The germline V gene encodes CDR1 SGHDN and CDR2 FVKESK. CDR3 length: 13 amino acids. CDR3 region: CASSQAPTYGYTF. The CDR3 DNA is TGTGCCAGCAGCCAAGCCCCGACTTATGGCTACACCTTC.